The clone carrying this T cell receptor beta chain has more than one count but fewer than ten. The antigen is not known. A clone one base away is much larger, so this may be a read error. The CDR3 sequence is 15 residues long. The ends were cut back, 3 bases at V and 4 bases at J, with 15 bases in the middle. CDR1 is MNHNS, CDR2 SASEGT, per germline. No cell sorting was done before RNA was extracted from the tissue. The source of the sample is a study of tumor and adjacent non-tumor tissue in lung cancer. The library came from three nested PCR rounds adapted from ARM-PCR protocols. TCRdb fed the multiplex PCR reads into MiXCR, producing one record per CDR3 protein. The sample carries under 150,000 distinct CDR3 sequences, roughly 64% recorded once. Study-level points and caveats: Significantly higher TCR diversity was found in tumor than normal lung.

This receptor was taken from a young man with non-small cell lung cancer. The chain recombines TRBV6-1 with TRBJ1-2; D is unresolved. Sequenced sample: lung tumor tissue. Here the CDR3 reads CASSDASGVLYGYTF. CDR3 nucleotides: TGTGCCAGCAGTGATGCTTCCGGGGTACTCTATGGCTACACCTTC.